The 30 T cell receptor beta chains below all came from one sample that was sequenced in a study of blood T cell repertoires in COVID-19. TCRdb's table, derived via immunoSEQ multiplex PCR, lists solely in-frame clones and lacks some. The table lists 110,000 to 150,000 clones, about 87% of them singletons. Specimen: peripheral blood. These receptors were collected from a human donor in a cohort sampled during active COVID-19.

The chain joins TRBV7-6 to TRBJ2-2; D might be TRBD1 (5 bases). Germline V gene data show CDR1 as SGHVS and CDR2 as FNYEAQ. This CDR3 has 16 amino acids. With 5 bases removed from V and 1 base from J, the gap between germline ends came to 14 bases. CDR3 in amino acids: CASSPLGAQNTGELFF. Here the CDR3 DNA reads TGTGCCAGCAGCCCGCTTGGGGCCCAGAACACCGGGGAGCTGTTTTTT.

This rearrangement joins TRBV2 to TRBJ1-1; TRBD1 aligns across 9 bases. The V gene end was trimmed by 6 bases and the J gene end by 2 bases; junction bases not matched to a gene: 7. Germline V gives CDR1 SNHLY, CDR2 FYNNEI. This CDR3 has 15 residues. The CDR3 protein is CASRRDRGGNTEAFF. The CDR3 DNA follows: TGTGCCAGCAGGCGCGACAGGGGGGGAAACACTGAAGCTTTCTTT.

The rearrangement joins TRBV3-1 (or the pseudogene TRBV3-2) to TRBJ2-7; D gene unclear. The ends were cut back, 5 bases at V and 7 bases at J, with 15 bases in the middle. The CDR3 has 13 residues. Germline loops: CDR1 LGHDT, CDR2 YNNKEL (reference sequence). The CDR3 nucleotides are TGTGCCAGCAGCGTTAATCCCTCTACGGAGCAGTACTTC. Translation: CASSVNPSTEQYF.

This clone came up a few times. This chain joins TRBV4-1 and TRBJ1-1; possibly TRBD1 for D (6 bases). This CDR3 region has 16 residues. Germline loops: CDR1 MGHRA, CDR2 YSYEKL. Trimming took 0 bases from V and 4 from J, leaving 15 bases between them. The CDR3 here is CASSQDSTGWATEAFF. The CDR3 DNA is TGCGCCAGCAGCCAAGACTCCACAGGGTGGGCCACTGAAGCTTTCTTT.

The genes are TRBV6-5 and TRBJ1-6; 9 positions agree with TRBD1. Germline V gives CDR1 MNHEY, CDR2 SVGAGI. The CDR3 has 14 residues. J gave up 9 bases and V 2 bases, and 2 bases lay outside the gene matches. The CDR3 DNA reads TGTGCCAGCAGTTACCGGGACAGGGTTTCACCCCTCCACTTT. Its protein is CASSYRDRVSPLHF.

This CDR3 is CSVDTGGTQYF. The CDR3 DNA reads as TGCAGCGTAGACACAGGGGGTACGCAGTATTTT. V usage is TRBV29-1 and J usage is TRBJ2-3, with TRBD1 identical over 8 bases. The V and J ends lost 6 bases and 8 bases, in that order; junction bases with no gene match: 4. The CDR3 runs 11 residues. Germline CDR1 is SQVTM and CDR2 is ANQGSEA.

The rearrangement joins TRBV5-1 to TRBJ2-3; no reliable D call. The germline CDR1 and CDR2 sequences are SGHRS and YFSETQ. The CDR3 totals 12 residues. The V end was cut by 1 base, the J end by 3 bases, with 3 bases between. This CDR3 reads CASSLQTDTQYF. In DNA form, the CDR3 reads TGCGCCAGCAGCTTGCAAACAGATACGCAGTATTTT.

V gene TRBV30 combines with J gene TRBJ1-1, with D possibly matching TRBD1 (6 bases). Trimming took off 5 bases at V and 4 bases at J, with 17 bases between the two ends. Germline V gene sequence: CDR1 GTSNPN, CDR2 SVGIG (reference sequence). This CDR3 is built from 14 residues. CDR3: CAWSGRGGFTEAFF. The CDR3 bases are TGTGCCTGGTCGGGAAGAGGGGGATTCACTGAAGCTTTCTTT.

This chain uses TRBV3-1 (or the pseudogene TRBV3-2) with TRBJ1-1; possibly TRBD1 for D (5 bases). The CDR3 consists of 12 residues. V lost 4 bases and J 5 bases, leaving 8 bases between the germline ends. Germline CDR1 LGHDT, CDR2 YNNKEL (reference sequence). This CDR3 reads CASSPPGTEAFF. The CDR3 DNA sequence: TGTGCCAGCAGCCCGCCAGGGACTGAAGCTTTCTTT.

The chain joins TRBV7-2 to TRBJ2-7; 7 nucleotides align to TRBD1. With 5 bases clipped from V and 4 bases from J, the junction kept 11 bases outside the gene matches. Per the germline V gene, CDR1 is SGHTA and CDR2 is FQGNSA. The CDR3 is 15 amino acids. CDR3 DNA: TGTGCCAGCAGCAAAACAGGGACAGTGAGGTACGAGCAGTACTTC. Translation: CASSKTGTVRYEQYF.

The chain combines TRBV3-1 (or the pseudogene TRBV3-2) with TRBJ1-3; D remains ambiguous. V lost 4 bases, J lost 0 bases, and 10 bases lay in between. CDR1 is LGHDT, CDR2 YNNKEL, per germline (reference sequence). The CDR3 runs 15 residues. The CDR3 nucleotides are TGTGCCAGCAGCCTTACAGTGAGCTCTGGAAACACCATATATTTT. Its translation: CASSLTVSSGNTIYF.

The chain is built from TRBV7-2 and TRBJ1-5; D is uncertain. V shed 1 base and J shed 6 bases, with 7 bases lying between them. CDR3 length equals 13 residues. CDR1 is SGHTA, CDR2 FQGNSA, per germline. CDR3 coding DNA: TGTGCCAGCAGCTTAGAAGGGAGTCAGCCCCAGCATTTT. It encodes CASSLEGSQPQHF.

The chain employs TRBV6-6 and TRBJ1-1; no firm D call. The CDR3 extends over 11 amino acids. Germline-derived CDR1 and CDR2 are MNHNY and SVGAGI (reference sequence). The V end was cut by 5 bases, the J end by 11 bases, with 12 bases between. This chain's CDR3 is CASSRSREAFF. CDR3 sequence (DNA): TGTGCCAGCAGTCGGAGTAGGGAGGCTTTCTTT.

J is TRBJ1-4 and V is TRBV4-1, with 11 nucleotides matching TRBD1. The trim removed 3 bases at V and 14 bases at J, leaving 14 bases unmatched. The germline CDR1 and CDR2 sequences are MGHRA and YSYEKL. This CDR3 has 16 amino acids. The DNA for the CDR3 is TGCGCCAGCAGCCAGGGGGGACAGGGGGTTTCTAACGGGCTGTTTTTT. It codes for CASSQGGQGVSNGLFF.

The genes are TRBV19 and TRBJ1-2, with 7 bases identical to TRBD1. The trim removed 5 bases at V and 0 bases at J, leaving 12 bases unmatched. Per the germline V gene, CDR1 is LNHDA and CDR2 is SQIVND (reference sequence). This CDR3 is built from 17 residues. This CDR3 reads CASSFDRDSNANYGYTF. The CDR3 bases are TGTGCCAGTAGTTTCGACAGGGACTCAAACGCTAACTATGGCTACACCTTC.

V and J are TRBV25-1 and TRBJ1-2; a possible D gene is TRBD1 (6 bases). This CDR3 spans 13 amino acids. Trimming left V 6 bases short and J 8 bases short, with 16 bases between. Germline values: CDR1 MGHDK, CDR2 SYGVNS. The CDR3 DNA is TGTGCCAGCAGCCCTGGGGGGGCAAGGGGCTACACCTTC. It is translated as CASSPGGARGYTF.

As for this clone: In the same sample, other DNA sequences code for this CDR3. The rearrangement joins TRBV5-4 to TRBJ2-3, with D uncertain. Germline V gives CDR1 SGHNT, CDR2 YYREEE (reference sequence). The V gene lost 0 bases and the J gene lost 0 bases, with 5 bases spanning the gap. The length of the CDR3 is 14 residues. CDR3 in DNA: TGTGCCAGCAGCTTGGCTGGCAGCACAGATACGCAGTATTTT. Translated, it gives CASSLAGSTDTQYF. Full variable domain (remainder filled in from reference TRBV5-4 and TRBJ2-3): ETGVTQSPTHLIKTRGQQVTLRCSSQSGHNTVSWYQQALGQGPQFIFQYYREEENGRGNFPPRFSGLQFPNYSSELNVNALELDDSALYLCASSLAGSTDTQYFGPGTRLTVL.

This chain uses TRBV19 with TRBJ2-2, with 9 bases lining up with TRBD1. Looked up from germline, CDR1 is LNHDA and CDR2 is SQIVND (reference sequence). Unmatched junction bases numbered 7, after V lost 6 bases and J lost 8 bases. CDR3 length: 14 amino acids. Here the CDR3 DNA reads TGTGCCAGTAGCCCGGGACAGGGCCCTGGGGAGCTGTTTTTT. Encoded protein: CASSPGQGPGELFF.

The V and J genes are TRBV5-1 and TRBJ1-5; D is ambiguous. V was cut by 0 bases and J by 4 bases, with 5 bases left in between. The V gene's germline CDR1 is SGHRS and CDR2 YFSETQ. The CDR3 sequence is 13 residues long. CDR3 amino acids: CASSLGANQPQHF. The CDR3 bases are TGCGCCAGCAGCTTGGGGGCAAATCAGCCCCAGCATTTT.

This chain's CDR3 is CASSRDRRYEQYF. The CDR3 bases are TGTGCCAGCAGTCGGGACAGGCGTTACGAGCAGTACTTC. The V gene is TRBV6-5, the J gene TRBJ2-7; 8 nucleotides align to TRBD1. This CDR3 comprises 13 residues. CDR1 and CDR2 (germline): MNHEY, SVGAGI. V was clipped by 5 bases and J by 4 bases; unmatched bases: 4.

The chain has TRBV5-5 and TRBJ2-7, with D perhaps matching TRBD1 (6 bases). This CDR3 region has 14 residues. Trimming removed 3 bases at V and 0 bases at J, with 10 bases between. Germline assignment: CDR1 SGHKS and CDR2 YYEKEE (reference sequence). Written as DNA, the CDR3 is TGTGCCAGCAGCTGGGGGCACGGCTCCTACGAGCAGTACTTC. Its translation is CASSWGHGSYEQYF.

The V call is TRBV19, the J call TRBJ1-1, with TRBD1 matching over 9 bases. Germline V gene data show CDR1 as LNHDA and CDR2 as SQIVND (reference sequence). Unmatched junction bases numbered 7, after V lost 3 bases and J lost 5 bases. The CDR3 covers 15 residues. CDR3 nucleotides: TGTGCCAGTAGTATTGGACAGGGGTTGAGGACTGAAGCTTTCTTT. Translated, it gives CASSIGQGLRTEAFF.

This clone was observed a few times. The chain has TRBV11-3 and TRBJ2-7, with 7 bases fitting TRBD1. CDR3 length: 12 amino acids. Per germline, CDR1 SGHNT and CDR2 YENEEA. The junction had 2 bases not matched to a gene; V was cut back by 4 bases and J by 5 bases. CDR3 region: CASSSDRDEQYF. CDR3 DNA: TGTGCCAGCAGCTCCGACAGGGACGAGCAGTACTTC.

J is TRBJ1-1 and V is TRBV24-1, with D tentatively TRBD1 (6 bases). The ends were cut back, 10 bases at V and 1 base at J, with 12 bases in the middle. CDR3 length: 13 amino acids. Germline lookup yields CDR1 KGHDR and CDR2 SFDVKD. The CDR3 DNA follows: TGTGCCACTCAGGGGTTTCCGAACACTGAAGCTTTCTTT. Its translation: CATQGFPNTEAFF.

CDR3: CASSLGRGSYEQYF. The CDR3 nucleotides read TGTGCCAGCAGCTTAGGCAGGGGGAGCTACGAGCAGTACTTC. The chain combines TRBV11-3 with TRBJ2-7; 7 bases match TRBD1. With 1 base clipped from V and 3 bases from J, the junction kept 3 bases outside the gene matches. The CDR3 extends over 14 amino acids. Germline V gene sequence: CDR1 SGHNT, CDR2 YENEEA.

The chain joins TRBV6-6 to TRBJ1-5; D is unresolved. V lost 10 bases to trimming and J lost 5 bases, with 12 bases between them. The CDR3 extends over 12 amino acids. Germline CDR1 is MNHNY and CDR2 is SVGAGI (reference sequence). CDR3 protein: CATRDGDQPQHF. The CDR3 coding sequence is TGTGCCACTCGAGATGGAGATCAGCCCCAGCATTTT.

The chain uses TRBV24-1 and TRBJ2-1; 13 bases match TRBD2. CDR3 length: 20 residues. CDR1 and CDR2 from the germline V gene are KGHDR and SFDVKD. Unmatched junction bases numbered 11, after V lost 4 bases and J lost 0 bases. CDR3 residues: CATSEGGLAGQKSSYNEQFF. The DNA for the CDR3 is TGTGCCACCAGTGAGGGGGGACTAGCGGGACAGAAGAGCTCCTACAATGAGCAGTTCTTC.

The chain couples TRBV6-2 or TRBV6-3 to TRBJ2-1; 11 bases agree with TRBD1. The germline V gene has CDR1 MNHEY and CDR2 SVGEGT. V was clipped by 0 bases and J by 7 bases; unmatched bases: 5. This CDR3 spans 16 amino acids. This CDR3 is CASSYSGTGGRNEQFF. CDR3 nucleotides: TGTGCCAGCAGTTACTCAGGGACAGGGGGTCGAAATGAGCAGTTCTTC.

The V gene is TRBV5-1, the J gene TRBJ2-2, with D possibly matching TRBD1 (5 bases). CDR3 length: 15 residues. The germline CDR1 and CDR2 sequences are SGHRS and YFSETQ. Trimming removed 2 bases from V and 2 bases from J, with 10 bases in between. CDR3 DNA: TGCGCCAGCAGCTTTCCCCAGGGCAACACCGGGGAGCTGTTTTTT. Translation: CASSFPQGNTGELFF.

A remark on this clone: Other nucleotide sequences in the sample specify the same CDR3. V and J are TRBV18 and TRBJ1-1, with 11 bases matching TRBD1. The ends lost 3 bases at V and 1 base at J; junction bases unmatched: 4. The germline V gene encodes CDR1 KGHSH and CDR2 LQKENI. The CDR3 has 16 residues. CDR3 amino acids: CASSPGQGGTNTEAFF. Here the CDR3 DNA reads TGTGCCAGCTCACCGGGACAGGGGGGGACGAACACTGAAGCTTTCTTT.